This T cell receptor (beta chain) was identified in a study of cytomegalovirus exposure and HLA in healthy donors. Vbeta (60) and Jbeta (13) primers were used in the PCR. This table comes from immunoSEQ multiplex PCR, and its TCRdb copy is limited to in-frame clones, with some not included. The sample lists 120,000 to 150,000 clones; 75% to 90% were seen once. Per germline, CDR1 SGHKS and CDR2 YYEKEE (reference sequence). The CDR3 runs to 15 residues. J gave up 2 bases and V 3 bases, and 5 bases lay outside the gene matches. This TCR derives from a woman aged 25 to 39 in good health and CMV-seronegative. Sequencing was carried out using PBMCs. The genes are TRBV5-5 and TRBJ2-7; 10 nucleotides line up with TRBD1. CDR3 sequence (DNA): TGTGCCAGCAGCTCGAGGACAGGGGGACCCTACGAGCAGTACTTC. Residues: CASSSRTGGPYEQYF.